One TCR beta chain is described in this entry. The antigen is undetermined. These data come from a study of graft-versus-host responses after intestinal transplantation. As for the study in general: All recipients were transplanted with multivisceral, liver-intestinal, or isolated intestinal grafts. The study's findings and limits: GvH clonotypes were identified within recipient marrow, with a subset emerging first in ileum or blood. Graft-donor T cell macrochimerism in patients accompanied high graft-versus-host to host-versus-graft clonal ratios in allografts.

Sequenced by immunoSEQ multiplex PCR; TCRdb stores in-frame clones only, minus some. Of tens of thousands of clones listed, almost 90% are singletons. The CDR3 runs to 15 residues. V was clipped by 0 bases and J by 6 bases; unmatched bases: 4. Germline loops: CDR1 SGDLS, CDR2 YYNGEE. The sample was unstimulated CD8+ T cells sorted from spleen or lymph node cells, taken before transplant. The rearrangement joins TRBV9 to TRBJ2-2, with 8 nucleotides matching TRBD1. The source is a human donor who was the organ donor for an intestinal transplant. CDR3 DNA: TGTGCCAGCAGCGTAGGGACAGGGTCGTCCGGGGAGCTGTTTTTT. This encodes CASSVGTGSSGELFF.